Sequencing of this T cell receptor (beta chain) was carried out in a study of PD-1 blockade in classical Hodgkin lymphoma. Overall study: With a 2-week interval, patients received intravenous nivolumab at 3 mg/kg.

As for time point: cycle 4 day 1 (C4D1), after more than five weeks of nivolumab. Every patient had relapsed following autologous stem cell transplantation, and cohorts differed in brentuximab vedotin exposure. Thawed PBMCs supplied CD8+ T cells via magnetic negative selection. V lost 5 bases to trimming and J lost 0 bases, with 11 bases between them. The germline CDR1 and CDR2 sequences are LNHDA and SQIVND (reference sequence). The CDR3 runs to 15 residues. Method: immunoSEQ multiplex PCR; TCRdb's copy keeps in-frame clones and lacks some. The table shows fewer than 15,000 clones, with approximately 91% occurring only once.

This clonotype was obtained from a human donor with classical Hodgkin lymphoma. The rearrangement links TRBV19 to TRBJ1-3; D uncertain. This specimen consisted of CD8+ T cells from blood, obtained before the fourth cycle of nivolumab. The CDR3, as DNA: TGTGCCAGTAGTTCGGACGTGAGCTCTGGAAACACCATATATTTT. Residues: CASSSDVSSGNTIYF.